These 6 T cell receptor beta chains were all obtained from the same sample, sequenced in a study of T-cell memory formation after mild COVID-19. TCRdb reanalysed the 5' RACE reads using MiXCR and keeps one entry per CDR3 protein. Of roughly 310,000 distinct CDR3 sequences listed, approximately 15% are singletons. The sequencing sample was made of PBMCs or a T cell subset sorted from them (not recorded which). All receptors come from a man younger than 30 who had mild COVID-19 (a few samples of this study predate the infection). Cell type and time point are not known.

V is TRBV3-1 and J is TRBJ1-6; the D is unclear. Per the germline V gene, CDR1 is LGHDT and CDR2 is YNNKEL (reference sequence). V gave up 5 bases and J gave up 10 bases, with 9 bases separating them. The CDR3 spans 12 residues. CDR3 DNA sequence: TGTGCCAGCAGCAACGGGCGGTCACCCCTCCACTTT. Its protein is CASSNGRSPLHF.

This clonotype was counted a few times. The DNA of the CDR3 is TGCGCCAGCAGCTTGGCCGGGGTACAGGGCTACTCACCCCTCCACTTT. This gives the protein CASSLAGVQGYSPLHF. The V gene is TRBV5-1, the J gene TRBJ1-6, with a tentative D call TRBD1 (6 bases). CDR1 is SGHRS, CDR2 YFSETQ, per germline. Trimming shortened V by 0 bases and J by 10 bases, and 17 bases separated the two germline ends. The CDR3 runs to 16 residues.

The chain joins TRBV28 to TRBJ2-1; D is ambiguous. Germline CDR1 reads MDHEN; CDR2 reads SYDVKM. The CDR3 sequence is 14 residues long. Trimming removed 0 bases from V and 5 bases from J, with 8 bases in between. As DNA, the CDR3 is TGTGCCAGCAGTTTATGGGGGATGAACAATGAGCAGTTCTTC. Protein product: CASSLWGMNNEQFF. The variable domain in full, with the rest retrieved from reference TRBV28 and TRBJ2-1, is DVKVTQSSRYLVKRTGEKVFLECVQDMDHENMFWYRQDPGLGLRLIYFSYDVKMKEKGDIPEGYSVSREKKERFSLILESASTNQTSMYLCASSLWGMNNEQFFGPGTRLTVL.

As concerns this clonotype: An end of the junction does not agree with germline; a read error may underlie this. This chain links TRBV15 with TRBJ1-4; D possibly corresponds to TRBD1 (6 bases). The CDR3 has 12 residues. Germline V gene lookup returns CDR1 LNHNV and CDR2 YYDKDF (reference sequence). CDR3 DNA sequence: TGTGCCACCGGCAGGGGAAATGAAAAACTGTTTTTT. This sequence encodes CATGRGNEKLFF.

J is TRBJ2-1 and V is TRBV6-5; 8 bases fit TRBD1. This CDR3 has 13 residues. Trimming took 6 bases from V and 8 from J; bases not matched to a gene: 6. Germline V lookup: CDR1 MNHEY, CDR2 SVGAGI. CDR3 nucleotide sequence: TGTGCCAGCAGGGACAGGGAAGGCGATGAGCAGTTCTTC. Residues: CASRDREGDEQFF.

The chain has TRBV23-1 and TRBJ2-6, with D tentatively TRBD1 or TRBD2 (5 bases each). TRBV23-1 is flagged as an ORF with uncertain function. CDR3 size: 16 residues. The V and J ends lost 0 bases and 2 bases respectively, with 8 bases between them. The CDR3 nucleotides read TGCGCCAGCAGTCAATCACTGGGGGCTGGGGCCAACGTCCTGACTTTC. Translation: CASSQSLGAGANVLTF.